These 24 T cell receptor beta chains were sequenced from one sample in a study of siplizumab effects on memory and regulatory T cells. Measured with immunoSEQ multiplex PCR; TCRdb has only the in-frame clones, and not every one. The sample records under 130,000 clones, approximately 94% being singletons. Material: CD4+ T cells sorted from blood. The receptors originated from a human donor in good health.

The chain couples TRBV11-3 to TRBJ1-4; TRBD1 might be the D (6 bases). This CDR3 contains 15 residues. CDR1 SGHNT and CDR2 YENEEA come from the germline V gene. The V end was cut by 1 base, the J end by 4 bases, with 10 bases between. CDR3 sequence (DNA): TGTGCCAGCAGCTTAGGTGGACAGAGTAATGAAAAACTGTTTTTT. Its translation: CASSLGGQSNEKLFF.

The chain is built from TRBV28 and TRBJ2-2; 9 positions agree with TRBD2. The V segment lost 6 bases and the J segment 1 base; nucleotides outside the gene matches: 6. This CDR3 is built from 16 residues. Germline values: CDR1 MDHEN, CDR2 SYDVKM. The CDR3 nucleotides are TGTGCCAGCAGCCTAGCGGGAAAACAGAACACCGGGGAGCTGTTTTTT. Its translation: CASSLAGKQNTGELFF.

V usage is TRBV5-6 and J usage is TRBJ2-3; 8 bases line up with TRBD2. Germline V lookup: CDR1 SGHDT, CDR2 YYEEEE. This CDR3 has 15 residues. The V gene end was trimmed by 4 bases and the J gene end by 4 bases; junction bases not matched to a gene: 8. CDR3 loop: CASSASGGLADTQYF. The CDR3 bases are TGTGCCAGCAGCGCCTCGGGGGGGCTTGCAGATACGCAGTATTTT. Drawing the rest from reference TRBV5-6 and TRBJ2-3, the complete variable domain is DAGVTQSPTHLIKTRGQQVTLRCSPKSGHDTVSWYQQALGQGPQFIFQYYEEEERQRGNFPDRFSGHQFPNYSSELNVNALLLGDSALYLCASSASGGLADTQYFGPGTRLTVL.

This clone occurred once. The rearrangement joins TRBV18 to TRBJ2-3, with D unresolved. CDR1 is KGHSH and CDR2 is LQKENI in the germline V gene. The CDR3 sequence is 14 residues long. The CDR3 loop is CDLLKLVDPDTQYF. In DNA form, the CDR3 reads TGTGACTTGCTAAAGTTGGTAGACCCGGATACGCAGTATTTT.

The chain combines TRBV4-1 with TRBJ1-2; 11 nucleotides agree with TRBD1. The length of the CDR3 is 16 residues. Germline V gene data show CDR1 as MGHRA and CDR2 as YSYEKL. The junction had 9 bases not matched to a gene; V was cut back by 1 base and J by 8 bases. The CDR3 DNA is TGCGCCAGCAGCCAAGGGTCGGACAGGGGGCGAGGAGGCTACACCTTC. Protein: CASSQGSDRGRGGYTF.

The V gene is TRBV10-3, the J gene TRBJ1-2; possibly TRBD1 for D (5 bases). Trimming pared 6 bases from V and 8 bases from J, leaving 19 bases between. Germline-derived CDR1 and CDR2 are ENHRY and SYGVKD. This CDR3 region has 14 residues. CDR3 amino acids: CAIRPTVLRGGYTF. For the CDR3, the DNA is TGTGCCATCAGGCCGACAGTCCTAAGGGGAGGCTACACCTTC.

V is TRBV9 and J is TRBJ2-5, with 8 bases aligning to TRBD1. V was pared by 4 bases and J by 3 bases, with 5 bases of the junction left unmatched. The V gene's germline CDR1 is SGDLS and CDR2 YYNGEE. This CDR3 comprises 14 residues. The CDR3 spells CASSPRGQEETQYF. DNA for the CDR3: TGTGCCAGCAGCCCTAGGGGACAGGAAGAGACCCAGTACTTC. The variable domain in full, with the rest retrieved from reference TRBV9 and TRBJ2-5, is DSGVTQTPKHLITATGQRVTLRCSPRSGDLSVYWYQQSLDQGLQFLIQYYNGEERAKGNILERFSAQQFPDLHSELNLSSLELGDSALYFCASSPRGQEETQYFGPGTRLLVL.

The table lists this clone with a count of one. The rearrangement links TRBV4-3 to TRBJ1-2; 9 positions agree with TRBD1. The germline gives CDR1 LGHNA, CDR2 YSLEER. J was trimmed by 4 bases and V by 1 base; bases with no gene match: 4. The CDR3 is made up of 15 amino acids. CDR3 DNA: TGCGCCAGCAGCCAAGTGGGACAGGGAGGCTATGGCTACACCTTC. Protein product: CASSQVGQGGYGYTF.

The rearrangement links TRBV5-4 to TRBJ1-2; TRBD1 agrees at 9 bases. The J segment lost 8 bases and the V segment lost 2 bases, leaving 10 bases of the junction unmatched. CDR1 SGHNT and CDR2 YYREEE come from the germline V gene (reference sequence). The CDR3 is made up of 15 amino acids. DNA of the CDR3: TGTGCCAGCAGCTTTGCCGGGACAGGGTCTCGAGGCTACACCTTC. It translates to CASSFAGTGSRGYTF.

This chain uses TRBV18 with TRBJ1-2, with D maybe TRBD1 (6 bases). Germline V gene sequence: CDR1 KGHSH, CDR2 LQKENI. CDR3 length: 13 residues. V was cut by 6 bases and J by 7 bases, with 15 bases left in between. CDR3 amino acids: CASSQTGFTGYTF. CDR3 DNA sequence: TGTGCCAGCTCCCAAACAGGGTTTACTGGCTACACCTTC.

The gene calls are TRBV11-2 and TRBJ2-5, with 7 bases lining up with TRBD2. Losses at the gene ends were 5 bases for V and 2 bases for J; bases not matched to a gene: 5. CDR3 length equals 14 residues. Germline values: CDR1 SGHAT, CDR2 FQNNGV. DNA for the CDR3: TGTGCCAGCAGCCTTTGGCGGGGGCAAGAGACCCAGTACTTC. Amino acid sequence: CASSLWRGQETQYF.

The V gene is TRBV25-1, the J gene TRBJ1-1, with D unresolved. The CDR3 has 14 residues. Germline values: CDR1 MGHDK, CDR2 SYGVNS. V dropped 1 base and J dropped 3 bases, with 9 bases sitting between them. The CDR3 DNA sequence: TGTGCCAGCAGTGAATTGGGGAAAGACACTGAAGCTTTCTTT. Encoded protein: CASSELGKDTEAFF.

CDR3 in DNA: TGTGCCAGCAGCCCTAGCGGGGGCGCCGGGGAGCTGTTTTTT. As protein: CASSPSGGAGELFF. The chain joins TRBV7-2 to TRBJ2-2, with 10 bases fitting TRBD2. Looked up from germline, CDR1 is SGHTA and CDR2 is FQGNSA. V was clipped by 5 bases and J by 6 bases; unmatched bases: 3. The CDR3 loop spans 14 amino acids.

The rearrangement uses TRBV30 and TRBJ1-5; D remains unclear. The V gene lost 7 bases and the J gene lost 1 base, with 11 bases spanning the gap. There are 13 residues in the CDR3. The germline gives CDR1 GTSNPN, CDR2 SVGIG (reference sequence). The CDR3: CAYKSGSNQPQHF. DNA of the CDR3: TGTGCCTACAAGTCGGGGAGCAATCAGCCCCAGCATTTT.

The chain links TRBV30 to TRBJ1-1; D remains ambiguous. V shed 4 bases and J shed 3 bases, with 12 bases lying between them. The CDR3 covers 13 residues. Germline loops: CDR1 GTSNPN, CDR2 SVGIG (reference sequence). CDR3: CAWKDDGDTEAFF. The CDR3 nucleotides read TGTGCCTGGAAGGATGATGGGGACACTGAAGCTTTCTTT.

CDR3 bases: TGTGCCAGCAGCCCAACCCAACGCAGGGGGCTGGACACTGAAGCTTTCTTT. Encoded protein: CASSPTQRRGLDTEAFF. The chain uses TRBV7-9 and TRBJ1-1, with 8 nucleotides matching TRBD1. The CDR3 is 17 amino acids. The junction had 14 bases not matched to a gene; V was cut back by 5 bases and J by 3 bases. In germline, CDR1 is SEHNR, CDR2 FQNEAQ (reference sequence).

The chain employs TRBV7-6 and TRBJ2-3, with 8 bases that match TRBD1. The germline V gene has CDR1 SGHVS and CDR2 FNYEAQ. CDR3 length equals 16 residues. The ends lost 1 base at V and 0 bases at J; junction bases unmatched: 3. CDR3 loop: CASSLGGTGSTDTQYF. In DNA, the CDR3 is TGTGCCAGCAGCTTAGGGGGGACAGGTAGCACAGATACGCAGTATTTT.

The chain uses TRBV7-9 and TRBJ2-3, with unresolved D. CDR1 is SEHNR and CDR2 is FQNEAQ in the germline V gene (reference sequence). The CDR3 is 14 residues long. Trimming left V 5 bases short and J 0 bases short, with 9 bases between. The CDR3 protein is CASSIAVSTDTQYF. CDR3 bases: TGTGCCAGCAGCATTGCAGTTAGCACAGATACGCAGTATTTT. The variable domain in full, completed from reference TRBV7-9 and TRBJ2-3, reads DTGVSQNPRHKITKRGQNVTFRCDPISEHNRLYWYRQTLGQGPEFLTYFQNEAQLEKSRLLSDRFSAERPKGSFSTLEIQRTEQGDSAMYLCASSIAVSTDTQYFGPGTRLTVL.

This chain links TRBV30 with TRBJ1-1; no firm D call. Trimming stripped 8 bases from V and 1 base from J, with 8 bases between. The length of the CDR3 is 11 residues. From germline, CDR1 is GTSNPN and CDR2 SVGIG (reference sequence). CDR3 nucleotide sequence: TGTGCCCAGATTTGGAACACTGAAGCTTTCTTT. Its translation is CAQIWNTEAFF.

The chain is built from TRBV28 and TRBJ1-3; 7 bases line up with TRBD1. The trim removed 4 bases at V and 0 bases at J, leaving 3 bases unmatched. Germline CDR1 and CDR2: MDHEN and SYDVKM. The CDR3 loop spans 15 amino acids. The CDR3 nucleotides read TGTGCCAGCAGTTCACAGGGGAGCTCTGGAAACACCATATATTTT. Protein: CASSSQGSSGNTIYF.

V is TRBV18 and J is TRBJ2-1; the match to TRBD2 covers 7 bases. The CDR3 sequence is 15 residues long. V lost 3 bases, J lost 4 bases, and 6 bases stayed unmatched. Germline V gene data show CDR1 as KGHSH and CDR2 as LQKENI. The chain's CDR3 is CASSPRWEGYNEQFF. CDR3 nucleotide sequence: TGTGCCAGCTCACCCAGGTGGGAGGGGTACAATGAGCAGTTCTTC.

The chain links TRBV6-5 to TRBJ2-7; TRBD1 is a possible D gene (8 bases). CDR1 and CDR2 from the germline V gene are MNHEY and SVGAGI. This CDR3 contains 13 residues. V dropped 6 bases and J dropped 6 bases, with 15 bases sitting between them. The CDR3 protein is CASSRTGRVEQYF. CDR3 nucleotides: TGTGCCAGCAGCAGGACAGGGAGGGTCGAGCAGTACTTC.

The gene calls are TRBV7-2 and TRBJ1-3; D gene ambiguous. Germline V gives CDR1 SGHTA, CDR2 FQGNSA. V shed 1 base and J shed 4 bases, with 8 bases lying between them. The CDR3 spans 14 residues. The CDR3 DNA is TGTGCCAGCAGCTTAGTTACTCCAGGAAACACCATATATTTT. Translated: CASSLVTPGNTIYF.

This clone came up once. The chain carries TRBV6-5 and TRBJ1-2; D not resolved. CDR1 MNHEY and CDR2 SVGAGI come from the germline V gene. V dropped 3 bases and J dropped 8 bases, with 10 bases sitting between them. CDR3 length: 12 residues. For the CDR3, the DNA is TGTGCCAGCAGTTATGGGTCTTGGGGCTACACCTTC. As protein: CASSYGSWGYTF.